Below, 11 T cell receptor beta chains from the same sample are listed, as sequenced in a study of cytotoxic CD8 clonotypes in ibrutinib-treated CLL. The repertoire was sequenced with immunoSEQ multiplex PCR; TCRdb's copy has only in-frame clones and lacks some. The sample holds 52,000 or so clones, 50% to 70% seen once. The input for sequencing was PBMCs, taken at disease progression, from a patient treated with ibrutinib. Receptors originate from a human donor with chronic lymphocytic leukemia.

This clone was detected a few times. The chain uses TRBV7-2 and TRBJ2-4, with 8 bases matching TRBD2. CDR1 and CDR2 from the germline V gene are SGHTA and FQGNSA. The CDR3 contains 15 residues. V lost 4 bases to trimming and J lost 1 base; unmatched junction nucleotides: 3. CDR3 in amino acids: CASSYGRVAKNIQYF. The CDR3 region has the DNA TGTGCCAGCAGCTACGGGAGGGTGGCCAAAAACATTCAGTACTTC.

This chain connects TRBV19 to TRBJ2-6, with 8 bases fitting TRBD1. V gave up 5 bases and J gave up 2 bases; unmatched junction bases: 2. Per the germline V gene, CDR1 is LNHDA and CDR2 is SQIVND (reference sequence). The CDR3 extends over 15 amino acids. In DNA form, the CDR3 reads TGTGCCAGTAGTGTGGACAGGGCTGGGGCCAACGTCCTGACTTTC. Protein sequence: CASSVDRAGANVLTF.

V gene TRBV5-1 combines with J gene TRBJ2-6, with TRBD2 matching 14 bases. Germline trimming cut 4 bases from V and 0 bases from J; bases unmatched to any gene: 9. Per the germline V gene, CDR1 is SGHRS and CDR2 is YFSETQ. The CDR3 is 20 residues long. CDR3 sequence: CASSTGLAGGTYSGANVLTF. The CDR3 nucleotides read TGCGCCAGCAGCACCGGACTAGCGGGAGGCACCTACTCTGGGGCCAACGTCCTGACTTTC.

The chain links TRBV19 to TRBJ1-5, with D possibly being TRBD1 (6 bases). Per the germline V gene, CDR1 is LNHDA and CDR2 is SQIVND (reference sequence). There are 15 residues in the CDR3. With 4 bases removed from V and 7 bases from J, the gap between germline ends came to 17 bases. CDR3 DNA: TGTGCCAGTAGTACACTGTCGGGGGCCGGACAGCCCCAGCATTTT. Residues: CASSTLSGAGQPQHF.

The chain joins TRBV30 to TRBJ1-1; 12 bases map to TRBD1. CDR3 length equals 15 residues. CDR1 is GTSNPN, CDR2 SVGIG, per germline (reference sequence). V was pared by 3 bases and J by 6 bases, with 8 bases of the junction left unmatched. CDR3 protein: CAWRRLGTGGPEAFF. The CDR3 nucleotides are TGTGCCTGGAGGCGACTAGGGACAGGGGGCCCTGAAGCTTTCTTT.

This clone was recorded at least ten times. V usage is TRBV5-5 and J usage is TRBJ1-4; 7 nucleotides align to TRBD1. The trim removed 0 bases at V and 8 bases at J, leaving 7 bases unmatched. CDR1 is SGHKS, CDR2 YYEKEE, per germline (reference sequence). The CDR3 consists of 15 residues. The chain's CDR3 is CASSLEVTGREKLFF. The CDR3 DNA reads TGTGCCAGCAGCTTGGAAGTGACAGGGCGAGAAAAACTGTTTTTT.

This clone has at least ten counts. This chain joins TRBV6-6 and TRBJ1-6, with 8 bases fitting TRBD1. In germline, CDR1 is MNHNY, CDR2 SVGAGI (reference sequence). This CDR3 spans 14 amino acids. V was pared by 6 bases and J by 8 bases, with 6 bases of the junction left unmatched. In DNA form, the CDR3 reads TGTGCCAGCAGACCAGGGGGCGCGGATTCACCCCTCCACTTT. Protein: CASRPGGADSPLHF.

The CDR3 nucleotides are TGTGCCAGTAGTCCAACGCGGGGGGGCGCAGATACGCAGTATTTT. It is translated as CASSPTRGGADTQYF. This sequence joins TRBV19 and TRBJ2-3; 9 bases agree with TRBD2. This CDR3 comprises 15 residues. Germline loops: CDR1 LNHDA, CDR2 SQIVND (reference sequence). The V and J ends lost 5 bases and 4 bases, in that order; junction bases with no gene match: 7.

The rearrangement joins TRBV18 to TRBJ1-2; 9 nucleotides line up with TRBD1. The CDR3 extends over 18 amino acids. J was trimmed by 0 bases and V by 3 bases; bases with no gene match: 11. The V gene's germline CDR1 is KGHSH and CDR2 LQKENI. DNA of the CDR3: TGTGCCAGCTCACCCCTACGGACAGGGGCCGATTCTAACTATGGCTACACCTTC. The encoded protein is CASSPLRTGADSNYGYTF.

The rearrangement links TRBV7-2 to TRBJ2-5, with D unresolved. The V end was cut by 2 bases, the J end by 0 bases, with 4 bases between. Looked up from germline, CDR1 is SGHTA and CDR2 is FQGNSA. This CDR3 is built from 13 residues. The CDR3 loop reads CASSLTHQETQYF. In DNA, the CDR3 is TGTGCCAGCAGCTTAACCCACCAAGAGACCCAGTACTTC. Using reference TRBV7-2 and TRBJ2-5 for the parts outside the CDR3, the full variable domain is GAGVSQSPSNKVTEKGKDVELRCDPISGHTALYWYRQSLGQGLEFLIYFQGNSAPDKSGLPSDRFSAERTGGSVSTLTIQRTQQEDSAVYLCASSLTHQETQYFGPGTRLLVL.

The chain is built from TRBV10-3 and TRBJ2-7, with D perhaps TRBD2 (6 bases). V was clipped by 4 bases and J by 0 bases, with 19 bases between them. There are 17 residues in the CDR3. CDR1 is ENHRY, CDR2 SYGVKD, per germline. The CDR3 DNA follows: TGTGCCATCAGTGGCCTTTCCCCGGGACTGGGCTCCTACGAGCAGTACTTC. This encodes CAISGLSPGLGSYEQYF.